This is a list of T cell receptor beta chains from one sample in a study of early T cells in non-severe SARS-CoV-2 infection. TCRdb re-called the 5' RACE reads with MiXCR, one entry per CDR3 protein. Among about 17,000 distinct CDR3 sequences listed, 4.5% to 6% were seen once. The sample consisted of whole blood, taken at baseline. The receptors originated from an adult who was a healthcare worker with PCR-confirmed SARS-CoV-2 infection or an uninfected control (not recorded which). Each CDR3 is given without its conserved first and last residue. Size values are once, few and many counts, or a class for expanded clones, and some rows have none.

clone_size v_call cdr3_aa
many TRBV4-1 ASSQRTGALKQGDTQY
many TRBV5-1 ASSLTGGNQPQH
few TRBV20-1 SASKFGGTEAF
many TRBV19 ASSIGPPSETQY
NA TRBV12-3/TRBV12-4 ASSSGPNTEAF
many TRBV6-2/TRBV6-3 ASSYSDGVLPEQY
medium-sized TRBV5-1 ASSHIQGANTEAF
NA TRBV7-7 ASSPDSQETQY
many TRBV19 ASNQVPNEKLF
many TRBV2 ASGGGSTGELF
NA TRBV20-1 SARQDTEAF
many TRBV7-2 ASSKQPNTEAF
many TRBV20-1 SARDPSGGADEQF
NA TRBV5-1 ASSLRAFDNSPLH
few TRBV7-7 ASSLELVETQY
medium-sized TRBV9 ASSTRTGVYGYT
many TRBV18 ASSPPTGGTSYEQY
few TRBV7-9 ASSLEQGGEKLF
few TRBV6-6 ASSRRQSIYEQY
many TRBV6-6 ASSTVRTANTEAF
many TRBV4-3 ASSQDVARTDTQY
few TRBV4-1 AGSQGQGAYEQY
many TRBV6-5 ASSYSLGLYEQY
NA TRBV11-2 ASTLDRGTNYGYT
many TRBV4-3 ASSQERATEKLF
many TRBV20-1 SAREGARDNSPLH
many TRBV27 ASSLQGAMGTGANVLT
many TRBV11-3 ASSLVRGNEQF
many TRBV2 ASTLSGAQGANVLT
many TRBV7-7 ASSLDLNTGELF
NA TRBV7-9 ASSPSLDGGTQY
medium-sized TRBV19 ASSRGLATNEKLF
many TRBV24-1 ATSDSGGGAMAEAF
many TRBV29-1 SVEIYLATGYEQY